Described below is a single T cell receptor (beta chain) sequence and its context. Its antigen specificity is not known. No clone much larger than this one lies a single base away; base qualities are absent. This record belongs to a study of cytomegalovirus exposure and HLA in healthy donors (TCRdb year 2017). About the full investigation: According to an earlier analysis of 587 of the donors, roughly 180 million T cells yielded roughly 110 million unique TCR beta sequences and 276 Gb of sequence data. The study aimed to test whether signatures of past pathogen exposure could be identified by cataloging public T cell receptors. The number of donors typed differed by locus, with about 620-630 for A, B, C, DRB1 and DQB1, more than 500 for DQA1, 600 to 610 for DPA1, and some 440 for DPB1. HLA typing included class I and class II loci at four-digit resolution. Every repertoire in the discovery cohort had been generated on one and the same sequencing platform. The study used immunosequencing to profile the T cell repertoires of hundreds of subjects and linked those repertoires to cytomegalovirus serostatus. An early release that covered some 640 HLA-typed donors contained 300 to 350 gigabases of sequencing data and roughly 84 million unique TCR sequences. Genome-wide SNP genotypes for about three fifths of the roughly 700 donors were used in a later genetic analysis, which treated that subset as a discovery cohort. To study patterns of TCR occurrence, a later analysis re-analyzed previously published TCR beta repertoires from around 670 donors and added high-resolution HLA genotyping. Rather than using new phenotypic data, the later analysis identified candidate immune exposures from TCR beta sequences and from how often those sequences occurred across donors. In addition to the first cohort of 666 subjects, a separate validation cohort of approximately 130 different subjects was used. In an earlier analysis of about 590 of the donors, high-throughput TCR beta sequencing was used to judge whether each TCR beta V gene segment behaved as functional or pseudogenic. To predict cytomegalovirus infection status, the study brought together high-throughput TCR immunosequencing, statistical association of individual TCRs with disease status, and machine learning. Of the 350 to 400 genotyped donors, approximately 80% fell in the genetic ancestry cluster associated with self-reported Caucasian donors. Across 398 genotyped donors of the cohort, an average of roughly 250,000 unique TCR beta nucleotide sequences per donor were sequenced, and approximately 17% of those sequences were non-productive. Because of strong linkage in the cohort, a few DR-DQ haplotypes were treated as single units for association and clustering. Donor age, sex, ethnicity and CMV serostatus were compiled together with the repertoire data.

Overall study results and their limits: A later analysis reported that several top co-occurrence clusters appeared linked to parvovirus B19, influenza, CMV and Epstein-Barr virus. In a later analysis, TCR association rates were found to vary across HLA loci, with the most associated TCRs seen for DRB1 alleles and the fewest for HLA-C alleles. Cytomegalovirus status was reported to be diagnosed by the classifier with high specificity and sensitivity in both the original and validation cohorts. A further reported finding was that TCR beta sequences accurately predicted the HLA-A and HLA-B alleles for most subjects in the first cohort. In an earlier analysis of a few hundred of the donors, most TCR beta V segments were observed in productive rearrangements about 87% or about 30% of the time, broadly matching IMGT annotations. A few of the identified cytomegalovirus-associated TCR beta chains were confirmed in vitro to be specific for cytomegalovirus antigens. Across donors, most TCR sequences were observed very rarely, whereas some public TCRs were present in many individuals. A later analysis found that most CMV-associated TCR beta chains appeared HLA-restricted, with HLA associations seemingly driven largely by CMV exposure. The only immune exposure information available for the cohort was CMV serostatus. In a later analysis, some 17,000 TCR beta sequences were associated with specific HLA alleles at a false discovery rate of 0.05. Because some donors lacked HLA typing at each locus, the association tests relied only on the typed subset. In a later analysis, HLA-associated TCR beta chains showed more clonal expansion and lower generation probabilities than non-associated chains that were equally common. Because the 87-base-pair reads could not distinguish some IMGT-functional V segments, including TRBV6-2 and TRBV6-3, those segments were excluded. Linkage disequilibrium might explain the correlated functional status among segregating V segments, but an unknown experimental factor could not be ruled out. The study listed 150 to 200 TCR beta chains as associated with cytomegalovirus. A group of highly shared sequence variants was considered likely to be a technical artifact of the sequencing pipeline. Sequencing depth was assumed to be roughly uniform across donors in the presence/absence analyses, though that assumption may not hold. Assigning TCR associations to individual alleles was difficult when HLA alleles, especially DR and DQ, strongly co-occurred. It was suggested by the authors that the approach could potentially be generalized to other disease states and immunological phenotypes. The cohort was sequenced for TCR beta chains only, and without alpha or paired-chain data the features that could be detected were limited. V-gene and J-gene trimming of TCR beta chains was associated with a missense DCLRE1C variant in a later genetic analysis, and the association was replicated in an independent cohort. Because counts were too low, about 18 rarely observed V segments, including chromosome 9 orphons, were excluded from the earlier analysis of 500 to 700 of the donors. Compared with the 666-donor mean, donors in an Asian-associated ancestry cluster had fewer N-insertions in productive TCRs, according to a later genetic analysis.

The library was prepared using the immunoSEQ multiplex PCR assay. For the multiplex PCR, a mixture combining 60 forward primers for TCR Vbeta segments and 13 reverse primers for TCR Jbeta segments was used. The CDR3 region of rearranged TCR beta genes was amplified from genomic DNA with a multiplex PCR assay. The Illumina HiSeq System was used to sequence the amplified TCR beta libraries as 87-base-pair reads. Per the authors' processing: A later analysis tallied tens of millions of unique TCR beta chains across the 650 to 750 repertoires, and 10 million to 11 million of those chains were shared by two or more donors. Raw reads were error-corrected and collapsed into unique sequences with a nearest-neighbor algorithm that merged closely related sequences to remove PCR and sequencing errors. CDR3 sequences were aligned to IMGT reference sequences to assign V, D and J gene segments. Each retained sequence needed at least a six-nucleotide match to both a V gene segment and a J gene segment. Rearrangements were called productive when the CDR3 lacked stop codons and stayed in frame with V and J; all others were non-productive. CDR3 was defined according to IMGT convention as the region running from the second conserved V-encoded cysteine to the conserved J-encoded phenylalanine. Sequences without an unambiguous match to a single V gene segment were excluded from the earlier analysis of approximately 600 of the donors. An earlier analysis of several hundred of the donors called V segments functional above 56.7% productive rearrangements and segregating when the between-donor standard deviation exceeded 5%. A statistical classification framework was built for diagnosing cytomegalovirus status from the catalog of TCR beta chain sequences. V and J gene assignment, in a later analysis, came from comparing TCR nucleotide sequences with IMGT/GENE-DB human TR gene sequences. A later analysis assigned CDR3 sequences and most-parsimonious VDJ recombination scenarios with the TCRdist pipeline. In a later analysis, every TCR beta chain was defined by the combination of its CDR3 amino acid sequence and its V-gene family, and reads without a unique V-gene family were dropped. As a way to deal with suspected cross-contamination and a sequencing artifact, a later analysis dropped roughly 600 nucleotide sequences that were highly shared and had low generation probability. In a later analysis, a clonal expansion index for each public chain was calculated from normalized within-repertoire ranks of inferred template counts. A later analysis computed generation probabilities with a VDJ recombination model fitted to out-of-frame rearrangements, and checked the results against IGoR. Hypergeometric tests were used in a later analysis to score TCR-TCR, TCR-HLA and TCR-CMV co-occurrence, with a repertoire-size bias correction applied to the TCR pairs. To estimate false discovery rates, a later analysis permuted the HLA or CMV assignments 20 times. In a later analysis, co-occurring TCRs were grouped using DBSCAN, with TCRdist sequence similarity added in when clustering inside HLA-allele-positive subsets. For co-occurrence clustering, repertoires with fewer than 30,000 or more than 120,000 public chains were excluded, along with five or six repertoires with anomalous nucleotide sharing. TCRdb's version of the immuneACCESS table is confined to in-frame rearrangements and falls short of the full clone set. An unresolved V gene accounts for under half of the shortfall where checked; the remainder is of unknown origin. That table is the source of V, J and clone size, and D and trimming were worked out from the DNA. Across this sample there are some 160,000 clones, with roughly 82% seen only once. The ten largest clones add up to 5% to 7.5% of the sample.

The germline ends are 10 bases apart after V is trimmed by 3 bases and J by 2 bases. From cysteine to phenylalanine, the CDR3 is 14 amino acids long. Only the CDR3 DNA stays, 42 bases, in frame from base 1. CDR1 and CDR2 are drawn from the germline V gene: SGHAT, FQNNGV. The cohort comprised 550 to 700 healthy bone marrow donors. At the time of sampling, every cohort member was nominally healthy, though immune exposures that went unrecorded were likely present. The donor tested CMV seropositive and was one of the 289 seropositive cohort members. Every donor gave a peripheral blood sample, and the peripheral blood mononuclear cells from that sample were used for TCR beta sequencing. Genomic DNA was extracted from the blood cell samples with the Qiagen DNeasy Blood Extraction Kit.

The rearrangement combines TRBV11-2 with TRBJ1-2, with a weak D call of TRBD1 (6 bases match). The sequence derives from a man between 50 and 59 years old in good health and CMV-seropositive. Sequenced: PBMCs. The DNA is as follows: TGTGCCAGCAGCTTTCGGACAGCCAACTATGGCTACACCTTC. Its product reads: CASSFRTANYGYTF.